A single sample is the source of the 32 T cell receptor beta chains below, sequenced in a study of regulatory T cells in long-lasting Graves disease. Sample time point: persistent/refractory GD, antithyroid drugs over 5 years with positive TRAb. RNA from PBMCs was the source of the TCR library. Sequencing libraries for TCR beta were prepared with iRepertoire HTBI primers and Arm-PCR of CDR3 regions. TCRdb re-derived calls from the multiplex PCR reads in MiXCR, one entry per CDR3 protein. The sample lists 350,000 to 450,000 distinct CDR3 sequences; about 21% were seen once. Source: peripheral blood mononuclear cells (PBMCs), taken when the disease was refractory, from a patient treated with antithyroid drugs. The receptors originated from a female donor with Graves disease.

This clonotype showed up many times. The chain employs TRBV12-3 or TRBV12-4 and TRBJ2-7, with a tentative D call TRBD1 (5 bases). V was trimmed by 4 bases and J by 4 bases, leaving 14 bases between them. This CDR3 contains 14 residues. The CDR3 protein is CASSSPPRQYEQYF. DNA for the CDR3: TGTGCCAGCAGTTCCCCCCCGCGACAGTACGAGCAGTACTTC.

In this sample, this clonotype turned up many times. J is TRBJ2-7 and V is TRBV28; D ambiguous. Germline V gene lookup returns CDR1 MDHEN and CDR2 SYDVKM. The V end was cut by 8 bases, the J end by 3 bases, with 8 bases between. CDR3 size: 11 residues. Written as DNA, the CDR3 is TGTGCCAGCGGGTGGGGCTACGAGCAGTACTTC. This gives the protein CASGWGYEQYF.

This clonotype has ten or more counts. The rearrangement links TRBV27 to TRBJ2-7, with TRBD1 identical over 8 bases. The length of the CDR3 is 14 residues. Germline CDR1 reads MNHEY; CDR2 reads SMNVEV (reference sequence). V trimming: 6 bases; J trimming: 0 bases; junction bases outside the gene matches: 4. The CDR3 is CASRGTGVSYEQYF. The CDR3 coding sequence is TGTGCCAGCAGGGGGACAGGCGTCTCCTACGAGCAGTACTTC.

The V call is TRBV6-5, the J call TRBJ1-1; D gene uncertain. The germline gives CDR1 MNHEY, CDR2 SVGAGI. V lost 1 base to trimming and J lost 3 bases, with 12 bases between them. The CDR3 contains 15 residues. The CDR3, as DNA: TGTGCCAGCAGTTACTTCTTCGGTGGACACACTGAAGCTTTCTTT. Encoded protein: CASSYFFGGHTEAFF.

This clonotype was recorded many times. The genes are TRBV6-1 and TRBJ2-2; no clear D gene. CDR3 size: 15 residues. The ends were cut back, 7 bases at V and 4 bases at J, with 16 bases in the middle. Germline lookup yields CDR1 MNHNS and CDR2 SASEGT. CDR3 region: CASTPEPALTGELFF. The CDR3 region has the DNA TGTGCCAGCACCCCCGAACCTGCCCTCACCGGGGAGCTGTTTTTT.

CDR3 sequence reads: CASSHLAWNEQFF. The DNA of the CDR3 is TGTGCCAGCAGCCACCTAGCTTGGAATGAGCAGTTCTTC. The chain joins TRBV3-1 to TRBJ2-1; tentatively, D is TRBD2 (5 bases). The CDR3 runs 13 residues. The V end was cut by 3 bases, the J end by 7 bases, with 10 bases between. Per germline, CDR1 LGHDT and CDR2 YNNKEL (reference sequence).

This clonotype was observed a few times. This chain uses TRBV28 with TRBJ2-1, with 9 positions matching TRBD1. The CDR3 runs to 16 residues. The V segment lost 5 bases and the J segment 4 bases; nucleotides outside the gene matches: 9. Germline V gene lookup returns CDR1 MDHEN and CDR2 SYDVKM. CDR3 sequence (DNA): TGTGCCAGCAGTACTATGGGACAGGGACCTTACAATGAGCAGTTCTTC. Encoded protein: CASSTMGQGPYNEQFF.

The V call is TRBV7-9, the J call TRBJ2-7; TRBD1 aligns across 8 bases. The V gene end was trimmed by 8 bases and the J gene end by 4 bases; junction bases not matched to a gene: 10. Germline V CDR1 and CDR2: SEHNR, FQNEAQ (reference sequence). The CDR3 is 14 residues long. DNA of the CDR3: TGTGCCAGCGGGAGTTCAGGGGGCGGGTACGAGCAGTACTTC. Translated: CASGSSGGGYEQYF. Full variable domain (missing parts from reference TRBV7-9 and TRBJ2-7): DTGVSQNPRHKITKRGQNVTFRCDPISEHNRLYWYRQTLGQGPEFLTYFQNEAQLEKSRLLSDRFSAERPKGSFSTLEIQRTEQGDSAMYLCASGSSGGGYEQYFGPGTRLTVT.

This clonotype was seen only once. A much larger clonotype is one base distant, so this may be a read error. The V gene is TRBV28, the J gene TRBJ1-1, with D possibly matching TRBD1 (6 bases). V was trimmed by 7 bases and J by 4 bases, leaving 16 bases between them. There are 14 residues in the CDR3. Germline V gene sequence: CDR1 MDHEN, CDR2 SYDVKM. CDR3 loop: CASISGTGSTEAFF. CDR3 bases: TGTGCCAGCATTTCGGGAACAGGGTCCACTGAAGCTTTCTTT.

This clonotype showed up many times. The chain is built from TRBV28 and TRBJ1-2, with D hard to call. CDR3 length: 11 amino acids. With 3 bases removed from V and 9 bases from J, the gap between germline ends came to 8 bases. The germline gives CDR1 MDHEN, CDR2 SYDVKM. This chain's CDR3 is CASSFKSSYTF. CDR3 sequence (DNA): TGTGCCAGCAGTTTTAAGTCAAGCTACACCTTC.

This clonotype has just a few counts. The CDR3 loop is CSANTLAGVFEQYF. Here the CDR3 DNA reads TGCAGTGCCAATACCCTAGCGGGAGTCTTTGAGCAGTACTTC. The chain links TRBV20-1 to TRBJ2-7; TRBD2 aligns across 10 bases. This CDR3 is built from 14 residues. Germline V CDR1 and CDR2: DFQATT, SNEGSKA (reference sequence). V shed 6 bases and J 7 bases; nucleotides not matched to a gene: 12.

The J gene is TRBJ2-1, the V gene TRBV6-2 or TRBV6-3; possibly TRBD2 for D (5 bases). The CDR3 runs to 15 residues. Germline lookup yields CDR1 MNHEY and CDR2 SVGEGT. The V end lost 5 bases, the J end lost 2 bases, and 13 bases lay between the germline ends. CDR3 region: CASSEGTGTYNEQFF. DNA of the CDR3: TGTGCCAGCAGTGAAGGTACGGGAACCTACAATGAGCAGTTCTTC.

This chain links TRBV20-1 with TRBJ1-1; no definite D call. This CDR3 contains 14 residues. V was cut by 6 bases and J by 3 bases, with 17 bases left in between. From germline, CDR1 is DFQATT and CDR2 SNEGSKA (reference sequence). The CDR3 spells CSAAPTAWYTEAFF. The CDR3 nucleotides read TGCAGTGCCGCCCCCACGGCGTGGTACACTGAAGCTTTCTTT.

This clonotype has a count of ten or more. This chain links TRBV6-1 with TRBJ2-2; tentatively, D is TRBD2 (6 bases). This CDR3 is 13 amino acids long. The germline V gene encodes CDR1 MNHNS and CDR2 SASEGT. With 7 bases removed from V and 1 base from J, the gap between germline ends came to 7 bases. CDR3 in amino acids: CASTEGNTGELFF. As DNA, the CDR3 is TGTGCCAGCACGGAGGGGAACACCGGGGAGCTGTTTTTT.

This clonotype was seen only a few times. The chain combines TRBV28 with TRBJ2-1; 11 positions match TRBD2. Trimming at V came to 3 bases and at J to 9 bases, leaving 4 bases not matched to a gene. CDR3 length: 14 amino acids. Germline V gene sequence: CDR1 MDHEN, CDR2 SYDVKM. The CDR3 DNA reads TGTGCCAGCAGTTTGAGACTAGCGGGATTTGAGCAGTTCTTC. The encoded protein is CASSLRLAGFEQFF.

This clonotype was counted ten times or more. The chain links TRBV28 to TRBJ1-2; 9 bases align to TRBD1. Unmatched junction bases numbered 11, after V lost 7 bases and J lost 8 bases. The CDR3 has 14 residues. Germline CDR1 is MDHEN and CDR2 is SYDVKM. The CDR3 is CASIPPGQGVGYTF. DNA of the CDR3: TGTGCCAGCATACCACCGGGACAGGGTGTCGGCTACACCTTC.

The chain's CDR3 is CASSRTGEEQYF. CDR3 sequence (DNA): TGTGCCAGCAGCCGGACAGGGGAGGAGCAGTACTTC. This sequence joins TRBV11-3 and TRBJ2-7; 9 positions agree with TRBD1. Germline V CDR1 and CDR2: SGHNT, YENEEA. The CDR3 spans 12 residues. V lost 5 bases to trimming and J lost 7 bases; unmatched junction nucleotides: 3.

The sample holds many counts of this clonotype. CDR3 protein: CASSTGDGETQYF. CDR3 nucleotide sequence: TGTGCCAGCAGCACAGGGGATGGAGAGACCCAGTACTTC. The chain joins TRBV11-3 to TRBJ2-5; 7 bases line up with TRBD1. The CDR3 is 13 residues long. V lost 5 bases and J lost 4; bases outside the gene matches: 4. CDR1 is SGHNT, CDR2 YENEEA, per germline.

This clonotype was detected many times. The chain uses TRBV28 and TRBJ1-1; 7 bases are a match to TRBD1. CDR1 and CDR2 (germline): MDHEN, SYDVKM. CDR3 size: 15 residues. After removal of 7 bases from V and 1 base from J, the junction contained 9 bases not matched to a gene. The CDR3, as DNA: TGTGCCAGCACCCAGGGGGGGGCGGAGAACACTGAAGCTTTCTTT. Its translation is CASTQGGAENTEAFF.

This clonotype occurred many times. An end of the junction differs from the germline gene, which may be a read error. The V and J genes are TRBV27 and TRBJ2-7, with 9 positions matching TRBD2. Germline assignment: CDR1 MNHEY and CDR2 SMNVEV (reference sequence). The CDR3 contains 15 residues. This CDR3 reads CASSLLGTSSYGQYF. The CDR3 DNA reads as TGTGCCAGCAGTTTACTTGGGACTAGCTCCTACGGGCAGTACTTC.

This clonotype has a count of ten or more. The chain joins TRBV7-9 to TRBJ1-1; D uncertain. Germline V lookup: CDR1 SEHNR, CDR2 FQNEAQ (reference sequence). This CDR3 has 13 residues. V shed 1 base and J shed 9 bases, with 12 bases lying between them. The CDR3 loop reads CASSLDRKGQAFF. CDR3 DNA: TGTGCCAGCAGCTTAGACAGAAAAGGACAAGCTTTCTTT. Variable domain in full (rest from reference TRBV7-9 and TRBJ1-1): DTGVSQNPRHKITKRGQNVTFRCDPISEHNRLYWYRQTLGQGPEFLTYFQNEAQLEKSRLLSDRFSAERPKGSFSTLEIQRTEQGDSAMYLCASSLDRKGQAFFGQGTRLTVV.

The genes are TRBV18 and TRBJ2-1; 8 bases agree with TRBD1. V lost 0 bases to trimming and J lost 2 bases; unmatched junction nucleotides: 3. The V gene's germline CDR1 is KGHSH and CDR2 LQKENI. The CDR3 is made up of 16 amino acids. CDR3 region: CASSPPRDRPYNEQFF. The CDR3 DNA sequence: TGTGCCAGCTCACCACCCCGGGACAGGCCCTACAATGAGCAGTTCTTC.

To note about this clonotype: No conserved phenylalanine or tryptophan is present at the end of the CDR3, so a read error is the likely explanation. The rearrangement uses TRBV7-9 and TRBJ2-5; possibly TRBD2 for D (5 bases). Germline CDR1 SEHNR, CDR2 FQNEAQ (reference sequence). The CDR3 has 14 residues. The germline V and J ends were trimmed by 1 base and 1 base, with 7 bases remaining between them. CDR3 sequence (DNA): TGTGCCAGCAGCTTAGGAGGGATCCAAGAGACCCAGTACCTC. It codes for CASSLGGIQETQYL.

This clonotype was observed a few times. This sequence joins TRBV3-1 and TRBJ2-7; D gene uncertain. CDR3 size: 16 residues. Germline V lookup: CDR1 LGHDT, CDR2 YNNKEL (reference sequence). V gave up 4 bases and J gave up 0 bases, with 16 bases separating them. For the CDR3, the DNA is TGTGCCAGCAGCCGACGTATCGTCAGGAGCTCCTACGAGCAGTACTTC. The encoded protein is CASSRRIVRSSYEQYF.

The chain is built from TRBV11-1 and TRBJ2-5, with D perhaps TRBD2 (5 bases). This CDR3 comprises 11 residues. The V gene's germline CDR1 is SGHAT and CDR2 FQDESV (reference sequence). V shed 4 bases and J shed 9 bases, with 9 bases lying between them. This chain's CDR3 is CASSSGESQYF. CDR3 DNA sequence: TGTGCCAGCAGCTCCGGGGAGTCCCAGTACTTC.

This chain links TRBV28 with TRBJ2-2, with TRBD1 matching over 8 bases. The length of the CDR3 is 16 residues. CDR1 is MDHEN, CDR2 SYDVKM, per germline. Trimming at V came to 5 bases and at J to 2 bases, leaving 7 bases not matched to a gene. The DNA of the CDR3 is TGTGCCAGCAGTCCCCAGACAGGGGTTAACACCGGGGAGCTGTTTTTT. It translates to CASSPQTGVNTGELFF. The variable domain in full, completed from reference TRBV28 and TRBJ2-2, reads DVKVTQSSRYLVKRTGEKVFLECVQDMDHENMFWYRQDPGLGLRLIYFSYDVKMKEKGDIPEGYSVSREKKERFSLILESASTNQTSMYLCASSPQTGVNTGELFFGEGSRLTVL.

Comments on this clonotype: A much larger clone differs from this one at a single base, so this may be a read error. The chain joins TRBV19 to TRBJ1-1, with D perhaps matching TRBD1 (5 bases). The CDR3 is 14 residues long. Germline lookup yields CDR1 LNHDA and CDR2 SQIVND (reference sequence). Trimming cost V 4 bases and J 5 bases, with 14 bases left between them. DNA for the CDR3: TGTGCCAGTAGTACATCAGGTCAGGGTACTGAAGCTTTCTTT. Amino acids: CASSTSGQGTEAFF.

V usage is TRBV3-1 and J usage is TRBJ2-1, with TRBD2 matching 13 bases. Losses at the gene ends were 4 bases for V and 6 bases for J; bases not matched to a gene: 3. In germline, CDR1 is LGHDT, CDR2 YNNKEL (reference sequence). This CDR3 has 15 amino acids. In DNA form, the CDR3 reads TGTGCCAGCAGCCCCGGGACTAGCGGGACCAATGAGCAGTTCTTC. Its protein is CASSPGTSGTNEQFF.

This clonotype showed up many times. This chain connects TRBV28 to TRBJ2-7; unclear D gene. V was shortened by 6 bases and J by 4 bases, with 22 bases between the two germline ends. The CDR3 is made up of 16 amino acids. Germline CDR1 MDHEN, CDR2 SYDVKM. CDR3 bases: TGTGCCAGCAGCCCGGCGGTAGGGATCGTGGGTTACGAGCAGTACTTC. The encoded protein is CASSPAVGIVGYEQYF.

This clonotype was observed a handful of times. The chain links TRBV20-1 to TRBJ1-5, with 9 nucleotides matching TRBD1. CDR1 is DFQATT and CDR2 is SNEGSKA in the germline V gene (reference sequence). V dropped 3 bases and J dropped 3; count of bases not matched to a gene: 3. The CDR3 runs to 14 residues. CDR3 sequence reads: CSASGTGPNQPQHF. The CDR3 region has the DNA TGCAGTGCTAGTGGGACAGGGCCCAATCAGCCCCAGCATTTT.

The chain employs TRBV25-1 and TRBJ1-2, with D unresolved. The CDR3 extends over 16 amino acids. CDR1 is MGHDK and CDR2 is SYGVNS in the germline V gene. The ends were cut back, 0 bases at V and 4 bases at J, with 15 bases in the middle. This CDR3 is CASSEYWQKGSYGYTF. DNA for the CDR3: TGTGCCAGCAGTGAATACTGGCAGAAAGGTTCCTATGGCTACACCTTC.

The table lists this clonotype with a few counts. This sequence joins TRBV27 and TRBJ2-7; D is perhaps TRBD2 (6 bases). V was clipped by 3 bases and J by 4 bases, with 10 bases between them. Germline-derived CDR1 and CDR2 are MNHEY and SMNVEV (reference sequence). The CDR3 sequence is 13 residues long. CDR3 protein: CASSFPGTYEQYF. As DNA, the CDR3 is TGTGCCAGCAGTTTTCCAGGGACTTACGAGCAGTACTTC.